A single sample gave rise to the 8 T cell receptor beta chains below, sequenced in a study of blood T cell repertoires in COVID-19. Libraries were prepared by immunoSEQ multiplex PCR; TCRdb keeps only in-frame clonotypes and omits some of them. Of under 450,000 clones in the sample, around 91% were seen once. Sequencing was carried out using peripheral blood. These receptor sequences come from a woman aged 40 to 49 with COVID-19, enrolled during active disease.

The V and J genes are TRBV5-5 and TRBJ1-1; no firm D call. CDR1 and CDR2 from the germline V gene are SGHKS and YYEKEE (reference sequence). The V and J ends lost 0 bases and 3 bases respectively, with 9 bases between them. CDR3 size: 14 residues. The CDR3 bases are TGTGCCAGCAGCTTGGGGCCACATGACACTGAAGCTTTCTTT. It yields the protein CASSLGPHDTEAFF.

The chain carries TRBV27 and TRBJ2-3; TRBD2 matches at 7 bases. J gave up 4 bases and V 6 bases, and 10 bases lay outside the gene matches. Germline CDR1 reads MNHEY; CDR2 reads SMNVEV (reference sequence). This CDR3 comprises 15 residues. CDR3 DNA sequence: TGTGCCAGCAGCGGTCTTAGGGAGGGCGCAGATACGCAGTATTTT. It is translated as CASSGLREGADTQYF.

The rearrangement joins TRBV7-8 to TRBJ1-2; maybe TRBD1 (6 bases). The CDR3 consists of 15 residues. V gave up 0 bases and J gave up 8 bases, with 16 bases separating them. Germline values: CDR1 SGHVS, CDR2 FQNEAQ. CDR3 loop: CASSLAPGHHAGYTF. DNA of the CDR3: TGTGCCAGCAGCTTAGCACCGGGACACCATGCCGGCTACACCTTC.

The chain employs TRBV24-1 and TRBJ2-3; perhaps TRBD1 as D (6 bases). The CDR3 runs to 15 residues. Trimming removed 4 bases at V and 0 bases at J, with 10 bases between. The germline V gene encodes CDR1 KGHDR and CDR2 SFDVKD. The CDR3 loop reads CATSERQASTDTQYF. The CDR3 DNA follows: TGTGCCACCAGTGAGCGACAGGCTAGCACAGATACGCAGTATTTT.

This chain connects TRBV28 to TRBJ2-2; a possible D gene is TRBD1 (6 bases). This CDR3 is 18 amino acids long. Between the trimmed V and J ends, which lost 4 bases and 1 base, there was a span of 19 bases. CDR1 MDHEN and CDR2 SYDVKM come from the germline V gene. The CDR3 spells CASSYVPSGTLNTGELFF. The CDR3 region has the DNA TGTGCCAGCAGTTACGTACCTTCGGGGACATTGAACACCGGGGAGCTGTTTTTT.

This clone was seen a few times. The CDR3 region is CASSLIDSYYGYTF. CDR3 nucleotide sequence: TGTGCCAGCAGTTTGATTGACAGCTACTATGGCTACACCTTC. The V gene is TRBV28, the J gene TRBJ1-2; the D gene is possibly TRBD1 (5 bases). The germline CDR1 and CDR2 sequences are MDHEN and SYDVKM. The CDR3 is 14 amino acids. Trimming took 3 bases from V and 3 from J, leaving 11 bases between them.

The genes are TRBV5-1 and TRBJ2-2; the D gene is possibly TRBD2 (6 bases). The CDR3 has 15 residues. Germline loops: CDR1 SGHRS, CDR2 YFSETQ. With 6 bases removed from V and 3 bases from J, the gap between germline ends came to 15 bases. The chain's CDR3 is CASKFLTGDTGELFF. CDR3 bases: TGCGCCAGCAAATTTCTGACGGGGGACACCGGGGAGCTGTTTTTT.

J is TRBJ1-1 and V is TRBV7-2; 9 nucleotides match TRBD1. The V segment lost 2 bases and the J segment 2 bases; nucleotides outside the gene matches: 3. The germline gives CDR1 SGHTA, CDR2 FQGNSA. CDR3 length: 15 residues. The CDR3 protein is CASSLMGQGNTEAFF. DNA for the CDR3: TGTGCCAGCAGCTTAATGGGACAGGGCAACACTGAAGCTTTCTTT.